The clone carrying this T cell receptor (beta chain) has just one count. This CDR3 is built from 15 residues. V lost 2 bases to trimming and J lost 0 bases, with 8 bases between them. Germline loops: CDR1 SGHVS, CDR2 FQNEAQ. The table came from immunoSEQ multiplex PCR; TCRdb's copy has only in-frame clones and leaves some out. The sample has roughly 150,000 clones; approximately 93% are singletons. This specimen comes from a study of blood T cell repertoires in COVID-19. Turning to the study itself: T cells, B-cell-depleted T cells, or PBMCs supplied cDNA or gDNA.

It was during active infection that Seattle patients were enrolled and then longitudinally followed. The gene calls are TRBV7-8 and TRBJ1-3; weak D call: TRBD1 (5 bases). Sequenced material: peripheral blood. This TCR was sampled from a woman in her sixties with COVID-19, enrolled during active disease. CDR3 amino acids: CASSLQQGSGNTIYF. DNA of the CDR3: TGTGCCAGCAGCTTACAGCAGGGCTCTGGAAACACCATATATTTT.